This T cell receptor (beta chain) was captured by sequencing in a study of cytomegalovirus exposure and HLA in healthy donors. Study-level points and caveats: There were some public TCRs occurring in many donors, but most TCR sequences were rare. In a later analysis, productive TCRs from donors in an Asian-associated ancestry cluster reportedly carried fewer N-insertions than the cohort mean. Listed as cytomegalovirus-associated were approximately 160 TCR beta chains. An observed cluster of highly shared sequence variants was recorded as a likely sequencing artifact.

Both 60 Vbeta primers and 13 Jbeta primers went into the PCR. Only in-frame clones appear in the TCRdb table, and some are missing; sequencing was by immunoSEQ multiplex PCR. The sample has about 190,000 clones; around 81% are singletons. On this clone: Its matching antigen is unknown.

Germline V CDR1 and CDR2: MNHEY, SVGAGI. This CDR3 has 12 residues. Deletions cut 8 bases from V and 1 base from J, with 5 bases between. Material: PBMCs. The receptor was derived from a woman aged 50 to 65 in good health and CMV-seropositive. The chain employs TRBV6-5 and TRBJ2-2; D gene uncertain. CDR3 in DNA: TGTGCCAGCGGCAGGAACACCGGGGAGCTGTTTTTT. It encodes CASGRNTGELFF.